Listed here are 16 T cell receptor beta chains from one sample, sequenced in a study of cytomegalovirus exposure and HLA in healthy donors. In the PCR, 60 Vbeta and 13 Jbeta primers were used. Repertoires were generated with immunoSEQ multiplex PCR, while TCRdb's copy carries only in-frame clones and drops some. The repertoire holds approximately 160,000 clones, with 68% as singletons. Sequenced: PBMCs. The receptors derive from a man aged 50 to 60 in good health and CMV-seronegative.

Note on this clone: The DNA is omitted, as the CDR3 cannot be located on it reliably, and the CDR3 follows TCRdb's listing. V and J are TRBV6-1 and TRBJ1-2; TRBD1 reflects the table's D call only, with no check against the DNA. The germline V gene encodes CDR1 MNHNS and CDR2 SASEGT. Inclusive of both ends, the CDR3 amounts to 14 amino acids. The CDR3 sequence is CASSVGQGTAGHTF.

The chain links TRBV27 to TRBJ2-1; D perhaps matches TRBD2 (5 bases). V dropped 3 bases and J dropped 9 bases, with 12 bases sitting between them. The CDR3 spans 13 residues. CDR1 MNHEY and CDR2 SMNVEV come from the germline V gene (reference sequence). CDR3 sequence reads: CASSLVGVSEQFF. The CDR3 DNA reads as TGTGCCAGCAGTTTGGTGGGAGTTAGTGAGCAGTTCTTC.

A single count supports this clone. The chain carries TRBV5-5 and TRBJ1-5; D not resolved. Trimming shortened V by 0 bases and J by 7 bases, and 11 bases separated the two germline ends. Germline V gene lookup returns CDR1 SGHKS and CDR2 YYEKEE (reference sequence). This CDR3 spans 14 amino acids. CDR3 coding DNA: TGTGCCAGCAGCTTGGTGACTACCGGGCAGCCCCAGCATTTT. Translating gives CASSLVTTGQPQHF.

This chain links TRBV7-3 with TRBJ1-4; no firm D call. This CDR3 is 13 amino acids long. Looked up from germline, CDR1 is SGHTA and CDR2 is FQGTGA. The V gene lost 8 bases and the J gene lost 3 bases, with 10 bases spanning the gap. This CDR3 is CASVHTANEKLFF. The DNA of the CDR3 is TGTGCCAGCGTACACACAGCTAATGAAAAACTGTTTTTT. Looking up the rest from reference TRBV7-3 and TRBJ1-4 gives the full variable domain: GAGVSQTPSNKVTEKGKYVELRCDPISGHTALYWYRQSLGQGPEFLIYFQGTGAADDSGLPNDRFFAVRPEGSVSTLKIQRTERGDSAVYLCASVHTANEKLFFGSGTQLSVL.

The chain's CDR3 is CASSAHNNQPQHF. The CDR3 DNA reads as TGTGCCAGCAGTGCTCACAACAATCAGCCCCAGCATTTT. The rearrangement joins TRBV2 to TRBJ1-5; no clear D gene. V lost 4 bases to trimming and J lost 3 bases, with 7 bases between them. CDR1 is SNHLY, CDR2 FYNNEI, per germline. The CDR3 extends over 13 amino acids. The variable domain in full, with the rest retrieved from reference TRBV2 and TRBJ1-5, is EPEVTQTPSHQVTQMGQEVILRCVPISNHLYFYWYRQILGQKVEFLVSFYNNEISEKSEIFDDQFSVERPDGSNFTLKIRSTKLEDSAMYFCASSAHNNQPQHFGDGTRLSIL.

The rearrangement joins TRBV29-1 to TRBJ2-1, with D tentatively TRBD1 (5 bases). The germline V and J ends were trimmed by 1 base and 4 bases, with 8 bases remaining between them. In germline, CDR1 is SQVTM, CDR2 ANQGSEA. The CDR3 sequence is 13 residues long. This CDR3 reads CSVEADSYNEQFF. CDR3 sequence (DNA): TGCAGCGTTGAAGCCGACAGTTACAATGAGCAGTTCTTC.

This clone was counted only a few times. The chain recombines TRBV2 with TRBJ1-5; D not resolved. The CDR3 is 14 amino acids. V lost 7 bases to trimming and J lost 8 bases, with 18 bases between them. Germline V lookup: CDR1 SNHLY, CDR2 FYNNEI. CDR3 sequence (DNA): TGTGCCAGCATCACGGACCGGGGTGCTGAGCCCCAGCATTTT. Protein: CASITDRGAEPQHF. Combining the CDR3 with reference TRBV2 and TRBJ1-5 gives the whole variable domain EPEVTQTPSHQVTQMGQEVILRCVPISNHLYFYWYRQILGQKVEFLVSFYNNEISEKSEIFDDQFSVERPDGSNFTLKIRSTKLEDSAMYFCASITDRGAEPQHFGDGTRLSIL.

The CDR3 is CASRIQGRSGNTIYF. The DNA of the CDR3 is TGTGCCAGCAGGATTCAGGGCCGCTCTGGAAACACCATATATTTT. The J gene is TRBJ1-3, the V gene TRBV28; TRBD1 might be the D (5 bases). The V gene's germline CDR1 is MDHEN and CDR2 SYDVKM. V dropped 6 bases and J dropped 0 bases, with 12 bases sitting between them. CDR3 length: 15 residues.

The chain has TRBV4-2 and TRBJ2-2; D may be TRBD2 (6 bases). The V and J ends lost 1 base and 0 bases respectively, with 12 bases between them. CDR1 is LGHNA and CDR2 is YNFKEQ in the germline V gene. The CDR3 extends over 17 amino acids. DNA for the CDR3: TGTGCCAGCAGCCAAGGGGGCGGGGCGACGAACACCGGGGAGCTGTTTTTT. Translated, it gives CASSQGGGATNTGELFF.

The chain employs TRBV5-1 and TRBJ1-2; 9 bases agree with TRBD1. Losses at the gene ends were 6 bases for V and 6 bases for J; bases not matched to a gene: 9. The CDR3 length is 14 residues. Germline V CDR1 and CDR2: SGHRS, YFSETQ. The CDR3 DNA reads TGCGCCAGCACGTTAGGACAGGGGCCTAATGGCTACACCTTC. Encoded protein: CASTLGQGPNGYTF.

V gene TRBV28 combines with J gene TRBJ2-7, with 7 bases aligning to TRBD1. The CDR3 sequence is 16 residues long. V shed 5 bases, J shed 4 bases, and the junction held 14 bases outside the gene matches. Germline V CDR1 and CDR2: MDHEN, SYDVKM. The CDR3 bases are TGTGCCAGCAGTACCTCGGGACAGTTGCTAGCTTACGAGCAGTACTTC. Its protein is CASSTSGQLLAYEQYF.

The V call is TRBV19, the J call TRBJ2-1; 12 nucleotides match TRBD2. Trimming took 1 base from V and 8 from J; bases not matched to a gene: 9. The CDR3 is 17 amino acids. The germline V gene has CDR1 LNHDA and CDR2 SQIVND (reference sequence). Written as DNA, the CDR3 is TGTGCCAGTAGTATAGCCCTCGGACTAGCGGGGAGGGATGAGCAGTTCTTC. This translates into CASSIALGLAGRDEQFF.

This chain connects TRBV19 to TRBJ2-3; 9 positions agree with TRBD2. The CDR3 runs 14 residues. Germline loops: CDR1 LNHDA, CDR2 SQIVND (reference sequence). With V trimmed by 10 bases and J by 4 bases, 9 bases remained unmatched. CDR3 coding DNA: TGTGCCACCCGGCGGGCGGGGGGGTCAGATACGCAGTATTTT. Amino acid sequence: CATRRAGGSDTQYF.

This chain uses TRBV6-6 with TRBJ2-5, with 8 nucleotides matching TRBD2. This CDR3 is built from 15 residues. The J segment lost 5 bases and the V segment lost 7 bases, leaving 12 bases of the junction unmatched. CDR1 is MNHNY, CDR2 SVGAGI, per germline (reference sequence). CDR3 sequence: CASNPGLGIRETQYF. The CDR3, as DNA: TGTGCCAGCAACCCGGGACTAGGTATTAGGGAGACCCAGTACTTC.

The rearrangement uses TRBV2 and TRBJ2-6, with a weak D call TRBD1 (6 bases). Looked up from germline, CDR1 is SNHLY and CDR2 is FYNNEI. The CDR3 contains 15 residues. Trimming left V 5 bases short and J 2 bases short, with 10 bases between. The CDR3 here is CASSPTGTGANVLTF. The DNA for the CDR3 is TGTGCCAGCAGTCCCACAGGGACTGGGGCCAACGTCCTGACTTTC.

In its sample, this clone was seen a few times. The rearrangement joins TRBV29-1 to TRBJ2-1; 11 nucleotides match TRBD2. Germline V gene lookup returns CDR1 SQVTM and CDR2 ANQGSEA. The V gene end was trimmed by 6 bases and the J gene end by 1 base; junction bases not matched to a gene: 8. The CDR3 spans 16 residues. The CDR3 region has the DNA TGCAGCGTGCTTAGCGGGGGGGCCACATCCTACAATGAGCAGTTCTTC. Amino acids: CSVLSGGATSYNEQFF.